A single sample gave rise to the 31 T cell receptor beta chains below, sequenced in a study of cytomegalovirus exposure and HLA in healthy donors. PCR involved 60 Vbeta and 13 Jbeta primers. Sequencing used immunoSEQ multiplex PCR; TCRdb keeps in-frame clones, though not all of them. The profile shows 150,000 to 200,000 clones, 80% of them singletons. Sequencing used PBMCs. The source of these receptors is a man aged 25 to 40 in good health and CMV-seropositive.

This clone was seen a handful of times. This rearrangement joins TRBV30 to TRBJ2-7; 11 positions agree with TRBD2. The CDR3 has 15 residues. The germline V gene encodes CDR1 GTSNPN and CDR2 SVGIG (reference sequence). V dropped 1 base and J dropped 6; count of bases not matched to a gene: 8. The CDR3: CAWSAGLAGPLEQYF. Here the CDR3 DNA reads TGTGCCTGGAGTGCTGGACTAGCGGGTCCCCTCGAGCAGTACTTC. The variable domain in full, with the rest retrieved from reference TRBV30 and TRBJ2-7, is SQTIHQWPATLVQPVGSPLSLECTVEGTSNPNLYWYRQAAGRGLQLLFYSVGIGQISSEVPQNLSASRPQDRQFILSSKKLLLSDSGFYLCAWSAGLAGPLEQYFGPGTRLTVT.

This clone was detected only a few times. This chain uses TRBV28 with TRBJ2-1; TRBD2 matches 11 bases. V shed 5 bases and J 8 bases; nucleotides not matched to a gene: 11. This CDR3 contains 16 residues. Per the germline V gene, CDR1 is MDHEN and CDR2 is SYDVKM. CDR3 coding DNA: TGTGCCAGCAGTCCACTAGCGGGAGACGGAAGGTATGAGCAGTTCTTC. The encoded protein is CASSPLAGDGRYEQFF.

CDR3 DNA sequence: TGTGCCAGTAGCGAGGGTCCCACCACCTACGAGCAGTACTTC. Protein: CASSEGPTTYEQYF. The rearrangement links TRBV19 to TRBJ2-7; possibly TRBD2 for D (5 bases). Germline V gene data show CDR1 as LNHDA and CDR2 as SQIVND (reference sequence). The V and J ends lost 6 bases and 2 bases respectively, with 14 bases between them. This CDR3 is 14 amino acids long.

This clone was detected only once. The chain joins TRBV29-1 to TRBJ2-5; 12 nucleotides align to TRBD1. The tail of the sequence fits TRBJ2-7 better, so the J call may be wrong. Germline V gene data show CDR1 as SQVTM and CDR2 as ANQGSEA. This CDR3 region has 13 residues. CDR3 sequence reads: CSVTGTGGSEQYF. Here the CDR3 DNA reads TGCAGCGTAACCGGGACAGGGGGCTCCGAGCAGTACTTC.

The chain combines TRBV27 with TRBJ1-1; TRBD1 might be the D (5 bases). This CDR3 is built from 14 residues. Germline CDR1 is MNHEY and CDR2 is SMNVEV (reference sequence). V lost 2 bases and J lost 5, with 12 bases in between. The chain's CDR3 is CASSLTSDRTEAFF. CDR3 DNA sequence: TGTGCCAGCAGTTTAACTTCCGACAGAACTGAAGCTTTCTTT.

Details on this clone: One end of the junction does not line up with germline, which may come from a read error. CDR3 DNA: TGTGCCAGTACGACCCTCGGGGGTTCTCTACTCTTC. Amino acids: CASTTLGGSLLF. This chain connects TRBV19 to TRBJ2-1, with D possibly matching TRBD2 (6 bases). This CDR3 is 12 amino acids long. Germline V gene sequence: CDR1 LNHDA, CDR2 SQIVND (reference sequence).

The chain employs TRBV2 and TRBJ1-6, with 10 positions matching TRBD1. CDR3 length: 14 residues. V lost 9 bases and J lost 7; bases outside the gene matches: 6. The germline V gene encodes CDR1 SNHLY and CDR2 FYNNEI. The CDR3 nucleotides read TGTGCCAGACAGACAGGGGGCGAGAATTCACCCCTCCACTTT. Translated, it gives CARQTGGENSPLHF. Complete variable domain (other parts from reference TRBV2 and TRBJ1-6): EPEVTQTPSHQVTQMGQEVILRCVPISNHLYFYWYRQILGQKVEFLVSFYNNEISEKSEIFDDQFSVERPDGSNFTLKIRSTKLEDSAMYFCARQTGGENSPLHFGNGTRLTVT.

J is TRBJ2-2 and V is TRBV6-5; 8 bases agree with TRBD2. Germline V lookup: CDR1 MNHEY, CDR2 SVGAGI. CDR3 size: 14 residues. V lost 6 bases and J lost 7; bases outside the gene matches: 7. CDR3 amino acids: CASSRGGPIGELFF. In nucleotides, the CDR3 is TGTGCCAGCAGCCGGGGGGGCCCGATCGGGGAGCTGTTTTTT.

The table lists this clone with a count of one. The CDR3 reads CASRSANQPQHF. The CDR3 coding sequence is TGTGCCAGCCGTAGTGCCAATCAGCCCCAGCATTTT. The chain combines TRBV6-1 with TRBJ1-5; D call uncertain. CDR3 length equals 12 residues. CDR1 is MNHNS, CDR2 SASEGT, per germline. V lost 8 bases and J lost 3, with 8 bases in between.

This sequence joins TRBV11-2 and TRBJ2-7, with 8 bases identical to TRBD2. Looked up from germline, CDR1 is SGHAT and CDR2 is FQNNGV. The CDR3 is 15 amino acids. Unmatched junction bases numbered 2, after V lost 1 base and J lost 0 bases. The CDR3 reads CASSLGSGSSYEQYF. The CDR3, as DNA: TGTGCCAGCAGCTTAGGGAGCGGGAGCTCCTACGAGCAGTACTTC.

The rearrangement links TRBV11-3 to TRBJ2-2, with D perhaps TRBD1 (6 bases). V gave up 0 bases and J gave up 3 bases, with 17 bases separating them. The CDR3 consists of 18 residues. The germline V gene encodes CDR1 SGHNT and CDR2 YENEEA. CDR3 region: CASSLDPRYRVDTGELFF. The CDR3 DNA reads as TGTGCCAGCAGCTTAGACCCACGATACAGGGTAGACACCGGGGAGCTGTTTTTT.

The chain recombines TRBV28 with TRBJ2-3, with D maybe TRBD2 (5 bases). The CDR3 extends over 13 amino acids. CDR1 is MDHEN, CDR2 SYDVKM, per germline. V was trimmed by 9 bases and J by 4 bases, leaving 14 bases between them. The CDR3 region has the DNA TGTGCCAGTAGAGCGGCGGTTCCAGATACGCAGTATTTT. Its protein product is CASRAAVPDTQYF.

CDR3 DNA: TGTGCCAGCAGCGTGGGACACCGCACAGATACGCAGTATTTT. Residues: CASSVGHRTDTQYF. V gene TRBV13 combines with J gene TRBJ2-3; maybe TRBD1 (6 bases). CDR1 PRHDT and CDR2 FYEKMQ come from the germline V gene (reference sequence). The CDR3 has 14 residues. Trimming shortened V by 5 bases and J by 1 base, and 10 bases separated the two germline ends.

The sample holds a few counts of this clone. This chain connects TRBV6-4 to TRBJ2-1, with 10 bases that match TRBD2. Trimming removed 4 bases from V and 0 bases from J; junction bases left unmatched: 0. This CDR3 comprises 15 residues. Germline V gene sequence: CDR1 MRHNA, CDR2 SNTAGT. CDR3: CASSGTSGSYNEQFF. The CDR3 nucleotides are TGTGCCAGCAGTGGGACTAGCGGCTCCTACAATGAGCAGTTCTTC.

The chain is built from TRBV5-1 and TRBJ2-3; 8 nucleotides agree with TRBD2. The CDR3 totals 15 residues. The germline V gene encodes CDR1 SGHRS and CDR2 YFSETQ. V lost 2 bases to trimming and J lost 6 bases; unmatched junction nucleotides: 8. CDR3 protein: CASSFSGTPSDTQYF. CDR3 in DNA: TGCGCCAGCAGCTTTAGCGGGACTCCATCGGATACGCAGTATTTT.

The chain couples TRBV6-4 to TRBJ2-1; 8 bases align to TRBD2. There are 15 residues in the CDR3. CDR1 is MRHNA, CDR2 SNTAGT, per germline. Unmatched junction bases numbered 5, after V lost 2 bases and J lost 5 bases. This CDR3 is CASSDGAGGNNEQFF. CDR3 sequence (DNA): TGTGCCAGCAGTGACGGGGCGGGGGGTAACAATGAGCAGTTCTTC.

This clone was recorded once. This chain connects TRBV27 to TRBJ2-7; weak D call: TRBD1 (6 bases). V lost 3 bases and J 2 bases, leaving 14 bases between the germline ends. This CDR3 contains 15 residues. Germline CDR1 reads MNHEY; CDR2 reads SMNVEV (reference sequence). CDR3 residues: CASSFLRDMAYEQYF. DNA for the CDR3: TGTGCCAGCAGTTTTTTAAGGGACATGGCCTACGAGCAGTACTTC.

The chain employs TRBV5-4 and TRBJ2-5; TRBD2 matches at 11 bases. Germline assignment: CDR1 SGHNT and CDR2 YYREEE (reference sequence). CDR3 length equals 15 residues. After removal of 2 bases from V and 4 bases from J, the junction contained 4 bases not matched to a gene. The CDR3 region is CASSLELAGVETQYF. Written as DNA, the CDR3 is TGTGCCAGCAGCTTAGAACTAGCGGGGGTAGAGACCCAGTACTTC. Full variable domain (missing parts from reference TRBV5-4 and TRBJ2-5): ETGVTQSPTHLIKTRGQQVTLRCSSQSGHNTVSWYQQALGQGPQFIFQYYREEENGRGNFPPRFSGLQFPNYSSELNVNALELDDSALYLCASSLELAGVETQYFGPGTRLLVL.

This clone was seen more than once but under ten times. The chain is built from TRBV30 and TRBJ2-2; TRBD2 might be the D (6 bases). Germline V lookup: CDR1 GTSNPN, CDR2 SVGIG (reference sequence). The CDR3 extends over 15 amino acids. Trimming removed 0 bases at V and 6 bases at J, with 14 bases between. The CDR3 here is CAWSVPGVGAGELFF. For the CDR3, the DNA is TGTGCCTGGAGTGTACCGGGAGTAGGAGCCGGGGAGCTGTTTTTT.

The V call is TRBV29-1, the J call TRBJ2-7; 9 bases line up with TRBD1. V lost 7 bases, J lost 4 bases, and 8 bases stayed unmatched. Germline V lookup: CDR1 SQVTM, CDR2 ANQGSEA. This CDR3 comprises 13 residues. The CDR3 spells CSARGQGGYEQYF. In nucleotides, the CDR3 is TGCAGCGCACGGGGACAGGGTGGTTACGAGCAGTACTTC.

Of note for this clone: At one end the junction does not follow the germline gene, possibly because of a read error. The chain carries TRBV2 and TRBJ2-7; TRBD1 matches 7 bases. This CDR3 is built from 11 residues. The germline V gene encodes CDR1 SNHLY and CDR2 FYNNEI. CDR3 region: CASRAATGIHF. CDR3 nucleotides: TGTGCCAGCAGGGCCGCGACAGGGATTCACTTC.

V gene TRBV6-5 combines with J gene TRBJ2-7; D may be TRBD2 (5 bases). This CDR3 spans 14 amino acids. V was cut by 5 bases and J by 0 bases, with 11 bases left in between. The germline CDR1 and CDR2 sequences are MNHEY and SVGAGI. DNA of the CDR3: TGTGCCAGCAGTCTCTTCCGGGGCTCCTACGAGCAGTACTTC. It is translated as CASSLFRGSYEQYF.

This clone was counted a single time. V gene TRBV27 combines with J gene TRBJ2-7; D is perhaps TRBD1 (5 bases). The CDR3 runs 20 residues. Germline lookup yields CDR1 MNHEY and CDR2 SMNVEV (reference sequence). Trimming cost V 0 bases and J 3 bases, with 27 bases left between them. CDR3 residues: CASSLSSSYDSTGLNYEQYF. The CDR3 bases are TGTGCCAGCAGTTTATCTTCTTCTTACGACAGCACTGGTCTCAACTACGAGCAGTACTTC.

This clone was recorded a few times. The rearrangement joins TRBV5-1 to TRBJ2-1; 15 bases are shared with TRBD2. This CDR3 has 17 amino acids. Per the germline V gene, CDR1 is SGHRS and CDR2 is YFSETQ. Trimming took 3 bases from V and 0 from J; bases not matched to a gene: 1. CDR3 amino acids: CASSSGLAGGSYNEQFF. For the CDR3, the DNA is TGCGCCAGCAGCTCGGGACTAGCGGGAGGCTCCTACAATGAGCAGTTCTTC.

The gene calls are TRBV28 and TRBJ2-7; D is possibly TRBD2 (7 bases). There are 14 residues in the CDR3. V lost 4 bases to trimming and J lost 7 bases, with 17 bases between them. In germline, CDR1 is MDHEN, CDR2 SYDVKM. The CDR3 DNA reads as TGTGCCAGCAGTTCCGGGGGGCTTGAGGGGGAGCAGTACTTC. This gives the protein CASSSGGLEGEQYF.

The genes are TRBV9 and TRBJ2-1, with TRBD2 matching over 9 bases. Germline assignment: CDR1 SGDLS and CDR2 YYNGEE. The J segment lost 4 bases and the V segment lost 0 bases, leaving 8 bases of the junction unmatched. CDR3 length equals 17 residues. The CDR3: CASSVGGSGGLYNEQFF. CDR3 nucleotides: TGTGCCAGCAGCGTAGGAGGGAGCGGGGGGCTTTACAATGAGCAGTTCTTC.

This clone was observed a handful of times. The V gene is TRBV7-8, the J gene TRBJ2-5; 7 bases are shared with TRBD2. Unmatched junction bases numbered 5, after V lost 1 base and J lost 0 bases. Looked up from germline, CDR1 is SGHVS and CDR2 is FQNEAQ. There are 16 residues in the CDR3. The CDR3 region is CASSLGGGGYQETQYF. In DNA form, the CDR3 reads TGTGCCAGCAGCTTAGGTGGGGGGGGTTACCAAGAGACCCAGTACTTC.

The chain combines TRBV7-9 with TRBJ1-1, with D hard to call. Deletions cut 5 bases from V and 9 bases from J, with 19 bases between. The CDR3 runs to 14 residues. The germline CDR1 and CDR2 sequences are SEHNR and FQNEAQ (reference sequence). The DNA of the CDR3 is TGTGCCAGCAGCCAATCAAATGCTTACAGCAAAGCTTTCTTT. Amino acid sequence: CASSQSNAYSKAFF.

The CDR3 DNA is TGCAGCGTTGACTTTCAGGGGATGGGTGAAGGCTACACCTTC. As protein: CSVDFQGMGEGYTF. This chain uses TRBV29-1 with TRBJ1-2; perhaps TRBD1 as D (6 bases). The CDR3 totals 14 residues. Germline assignment: CDR1 SQVTM and CDR2 ANQGSEA. The V gene lost 3 bases and the J gene lost 8 bases, with 19 bases spanning the gap.

V usage is TRBV21-1 and J usage is TRBJ2-7; the table's D call, TRBD1, has no DNA check behind it. TRBV21-1 is annotated as a pseudogene. There are 13 residues in the CDR3. CDR3 sequence: CASWTLKDHEQYF. The CDR3 DNA follows: TGTGCCAGCTGGACACTGAAGGACCACGAGCAGTACTTC.

This clone showed up just a few times. The genes are TRBV5-1 and TRBJ1-2; TRBD1 matches 9 bases. The CDR3 is made up of 14 amino acids. V shed 3 bases and J 5 bases; nucleotides not matched to a gene: 5. In germline, CDR1 is SGHRS, CDR2 YFSETQ. The CDR3 reads CASSWTGARYGYTF. DNA for the CDR3: TGCGCCAGCAGCTGGACAGGGGCGAGGTATGGCTACACCTTC. Supplemented by reference TRBV5-1 and TRBJ1-2, the full variable domain reads KAGVTQTPRYLIKTRGQQVTLSCSPISGHRSVSWYQQTPGQGLQFLFEYFSETQRNKGNFPGRFSGRQFSNSRSEMNVSTLELGDSALYLCASSWTGARYGYTFGSGTRLTVV.